The entry below gives a single T cell receptor (beta chain) sequence along with its context. The CDR3 is made up of 14 amino acids. In germline, CDR1 is SGHRS, CDR2 YFSETQ. V lost 0 bases to trimming and J lost 6 bases, with 13 bases between them. The sample originates from a study of PD-1 blockade in classical Hodgkin lymphoma. Assay used: immunoSEQ multiplex PCR; TCRdb lists only in-frame clones, some missing. The sample holds approximately 13,000 clones, approximately 91% seen once. Sample time point: cycle 4 day 1 (C4D1), after around six weeks of nivolumab. Every one of the patients relapsed after autologous stem cell transplantation (brentuximab vedotin exposure was variable). Negative selection with magnetic separation was used to purify CD4+ T cells from thawed PBMCs.

The sample consisted of CD4+ T cells from blood, taken before the fourth cycle of nivolumab. V gene TRBV5-1 combines with J gene TRBJ2-7; D unclear. This sequence originates from a human donor with classical Hodgkin lymphoma. CDR3 coding DNA: TGCGCCAGCAGCTTGGATCCCACCAATTTCGAGCAGTACTTC. This encodes CASSLDPTNFEQYF.